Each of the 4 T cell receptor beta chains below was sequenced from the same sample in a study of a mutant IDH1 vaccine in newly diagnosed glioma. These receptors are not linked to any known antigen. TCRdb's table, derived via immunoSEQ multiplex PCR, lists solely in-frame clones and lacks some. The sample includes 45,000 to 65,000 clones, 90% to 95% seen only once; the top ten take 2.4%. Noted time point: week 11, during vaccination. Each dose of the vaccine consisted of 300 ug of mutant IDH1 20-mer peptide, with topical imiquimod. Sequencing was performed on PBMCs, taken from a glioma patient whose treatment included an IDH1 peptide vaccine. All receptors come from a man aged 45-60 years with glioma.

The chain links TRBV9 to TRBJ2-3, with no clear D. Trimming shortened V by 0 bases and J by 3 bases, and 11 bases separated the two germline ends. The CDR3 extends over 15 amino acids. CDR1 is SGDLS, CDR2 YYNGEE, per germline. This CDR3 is CASSVAPGETDTQYF. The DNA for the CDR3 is TGTGCCAGCAGCGTAGCGCCAGGCGAGACAGATACGCAGTATTTT.

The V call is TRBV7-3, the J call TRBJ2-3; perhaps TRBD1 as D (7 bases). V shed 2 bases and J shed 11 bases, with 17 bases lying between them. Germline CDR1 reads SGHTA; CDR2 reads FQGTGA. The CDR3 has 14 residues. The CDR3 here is CASSLVGRQGGQYF. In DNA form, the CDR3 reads TGTGCCAGCAGCTTAGTAGGTCGGCAGGGGGGGCAGTATTTT.

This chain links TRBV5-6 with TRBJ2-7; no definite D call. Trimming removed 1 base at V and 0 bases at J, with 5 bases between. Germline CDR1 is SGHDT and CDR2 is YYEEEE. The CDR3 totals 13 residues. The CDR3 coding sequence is TGTGCCAGCAGCTTGATAGGCTCCTACGAGCAGTACTTC. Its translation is CASSLIGSYEQYF.

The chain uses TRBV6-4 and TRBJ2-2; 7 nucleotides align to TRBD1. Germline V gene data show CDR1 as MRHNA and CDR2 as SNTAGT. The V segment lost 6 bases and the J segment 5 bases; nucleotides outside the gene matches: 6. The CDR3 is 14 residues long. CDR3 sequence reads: CASSKIQGTGELFF. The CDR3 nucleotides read TGTGCCAGCAGCAAAATACAGGGGACCGGGGAGCTGTTTTTT.